The present T cell receptor beta chain was sequenced within a study of T cell responses to AZD1222 COVID-19 vaccine. As for this clone: Its antigen is unidentified.

Findings and limits, study-wide: Repertoire sampling occurred only after the peak T cell response. CD4 TCRs linked to vaccination spanned spike, dominating at 160-218 and 743-854. The breadth and depth of Spike-specific TCRs increased once two AZD1222 doses had been given.

Assay used: immunoSEQ multiplex PCR; TCRdb lists only in-frame clones, some missing. The sample has over 150,000 clones, roughly 90% seen once. V lost 6 bases to trimming and J lost 8 bases; unmatched junction nucleotides: 9. The CDR3 covers 13 residues. Germline V gene lookup returns CDR1 SGHVS and CDR2 FNYEAQ. Second-dose recipients at about 4 or about 12 weeks were treated as one pooled group. This TCR derives from an adult who received the AZD1222 COVID-19 vaccine. The rearrangement uses TRBV7-6 and TRBJ1-1; 7 bases agree with TRBD1. This specimen was peripheral blood, taken 28 days after the second AZD1222 dose. The CDR3 loop reads CASSPPGQPEAFF. DNA for the CDR3: TGTGCCAGCAGTCCTCCGGGACAGCCCGAAGCTTTCTTT.